This T cell receptor (beta chain) comes out of a study of OX40 agonist ivuxolimab in advanced cancers. Study in general: Dose-escalation patients were diagnosed with hepatocellular carcinoma, melanoma, renal cell cancer or head and neck cancer.

Findings and caveats of the study: On average, CD8+ T cells had more expanded clones than CD4+.

Blood sampling took place at baseline, cycle 4 day 1, and cycle 7 day 1. Produced via immunoSEQ multiplex PCR; TCRdb's table is partial and in-frame only. Of more than 45,000 clones listed, about four fifths are singletons. Per germline, CDR1 SGHVS and CDR2 FQNEAQ. This CDR3 has 13 residues. V was trimmed by 1 base and J by 6 bases, leaving 7 bases between them. A remark on this clone: Its matching antigen is unknown.

This receptor was identified in an adult with an advanced solid tumor such as melanoma, head and neck, liver or kidney cancer. V gene TRBV7-8 combines with J gene TRBJ2-1; tentatively, D is TRBD2 (5 bases). Sequencing used CD4+ or CD8+ T cells sorted from blood, obtained in a trial of the OX40 agonist ivuxolimab. The CDR3 protein is CASSLGRVNEQFF. The CDR3 nucleotides read TGTGCCAGCAGCTTAGGGCGGGTCAATGAGCAGTTCTTC.